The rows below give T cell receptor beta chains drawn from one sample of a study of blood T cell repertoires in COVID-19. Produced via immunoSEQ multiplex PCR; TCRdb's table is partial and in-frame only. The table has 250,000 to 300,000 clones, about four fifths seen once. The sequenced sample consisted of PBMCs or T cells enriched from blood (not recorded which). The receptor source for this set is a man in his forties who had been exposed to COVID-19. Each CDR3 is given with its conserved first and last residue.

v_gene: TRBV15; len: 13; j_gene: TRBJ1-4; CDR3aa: CATSRGGIEKLFF
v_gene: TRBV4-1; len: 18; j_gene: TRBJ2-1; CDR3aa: CASSQDLFGLAATYEQFF
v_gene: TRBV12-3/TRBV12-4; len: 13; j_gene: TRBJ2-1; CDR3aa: CASSFGGGGEQFF
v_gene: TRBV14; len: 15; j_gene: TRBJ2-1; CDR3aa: CASSQGLAGYNEQFF
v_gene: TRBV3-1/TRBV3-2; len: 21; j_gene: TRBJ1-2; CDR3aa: CASSQELSRPGAGFANYGYTF
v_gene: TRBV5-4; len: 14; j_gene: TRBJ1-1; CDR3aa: CASSLEAGNTEAFF
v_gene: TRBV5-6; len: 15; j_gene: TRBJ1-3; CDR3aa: CASSSLAVSGNTIYF
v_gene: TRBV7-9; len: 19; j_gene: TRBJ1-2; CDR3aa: CASSSPLRDRQASNYGYTF
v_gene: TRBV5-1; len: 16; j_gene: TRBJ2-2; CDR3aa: CASTFNGQGNTGELFF
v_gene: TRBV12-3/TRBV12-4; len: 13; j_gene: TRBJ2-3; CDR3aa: CASSFEGPDTQYF
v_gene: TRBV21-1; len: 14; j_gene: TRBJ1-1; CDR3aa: CASSQQGALAEAFF